The 26 T cell receptor beta chains in this list originate from one sample, sequenced in a study of T cells in Graves' hyperthyroidism and ophthalmopathy. TCR beta CDR3 region amplification was performed from RNA transcripts. With the HTBI primer set, the TCR CDR3 went through a first round of RT-PCR. MiXCR, applied by TCRdb to the multiplex PCR reads, yields one record per CDR3 protein. The sample yields around 340,000 distinct CDR3 sequences, about 15% seen once. Sequenced input: blood. These TCRs come from a woman aged 25 to 39 with Graves' hyperthyroidism that later progressed to Graves' ophthalmopathy.

This clonotype was recorded at least ten times. The V gene is TRBV7-9, the J gene TRBJ2-1, with 13 bases matching TRBD2. The V gene's germline CDR1 is SEHNR and CDR2 FQNEAQ (reference sequence). V shed 5 bases, J shed 9 bases, and the junction held 10 bases outside the gene matches. The CDR3 length is 16 residues. The CDR3 nucleotides read TGTGCCAGCAGCCCGTTAGGACTAGCGGGAGTAAGTGAGCAGTTCTTC. Its protein is CASSPLGLAGVSEQFF.

This clonotype was picked up many times. This chain joins TRBV10-3 and TRBJ1-1, with a weak D call TRBD1 (6 bases). Germline V gene lookup returns CDR1 ENHRY and CDR2 SYGVKD. The V gene lost 3 bases and the J gene lost 10 bases, with 18 bases spanning the gap. The CDR3 totals 14 residues. This CDR3 reads CAISERGGRLGAFF. The CDR3 nucleotides read TGTGCCATCAGTGAAAGGGGGGGCAGATTGGGAGCTTTCTTT.

The table lists this clonotype with many counts. The chain recombines TRBV20-1 with TRBJ1-1; D is uncertain. The V gene's germline CDR1 is DFQATT and CDR2 SNEGSKA (reference sequence). V lost 6 bases, J lost 5 bases, and 16 bases lay in between. The CDR3 runs to 13 residues. CDR3 protein: CSAWTGVGTEAFF. CDR3 coding DNA: TGCAGTGCGTGGACTGGGGTGGGGACTGAAGCTTTCTTT.

As for this clonotype: A much bigger clone sits one base away, suggesting this may be a read error. The J gene is TRBJ1-1, the V gene TRBV5-4; D not certain. Germline V CDR1 and CDR2: SGHNT, YYREEE (reference sequence). The CDR3 totals 15 residues. The CDR3, as DNA: TGTGCCAGCAGCTTTACACTTAGAATGAACACTGAAGCTCTCTTT. The encoded protein is CASSFTLRMNTEALF.

This chain links TRBV28 with TRBJ1-3; D not certain. The length of the CDR3 is 18 residues. Germline CDR1 is MDHEN and CDR2 is SYDVKM. Deletions cut 7 bases from V and 4 bases from J, with 26 bases between. CDR3 sequence reads: CASNFILSSVVAGNTIYF. CDR3 coding DNA: TGTGCCAGCAATTTCATCCTCTCTTCAGTGGTAGCGGGAAACACCATATATTTT.

This clonotype was detected a few times. The CDR3 spells CASSVGQPFNSPLHF. The CDR3 DNA follows: TGTGCCAGTAGTGTCGGACAGCCCTTCAATTCACCCCTCCACTTT. The rearrangement joins TRBV19 to TRBJ1-6; possibly TRBD1 for D (6 bases). Germline V lookup: CDR1 LNHDA, CDR2 SQIVND (reference sequence). Between the trimmed V and J ends, which lost 5 bases and 7 bases, there was a span of 15 bases. There are 15 residues in the CDR3.

This clonotype was seen ten or more times. The chain joins TRBV12-3 or TRBV12-4 to TRBJ1-5, with D unresolved. CDR3 size: 15 residues. V gave up 2 bases and J gave up 5 bases, with 13 bases separating them. The chain's CDR3 is CASSLSHSIHQPQHF. The CDR3 DNA reads as TGTGCCAGCAGTTTAAGCCACAGCATCCATCAGCCCCAGCATTTT.

The CDR3 loop reads CASSHWLTGGDEKLFF. In DNA, the CDR3 is TGCGCCAGCAGCCACTGGCTTACAGGGGGCGATGAAAAACTGTTTTTT. The rearrangement joins TRBV4-1 to TRBJ1-4; TRBD1 matches at 9 bases. Looked up from germline, CDR1 is MGHRA and CDR2 is YSYEKL. Germline trimming cut 3 bases from V and 6 bases from J; bases unmatched to any gene: 8. The CDR3 runs 16 residues.

This clonotype was counted many times. The chain carries TRBV3-1 and TRBJ2-1, with TRBD2 as a possible D gene (6 bases). CDR1 and CDR2 from the germline V gene are LGHDT and YNNKEL (reference sequence). Trimming pared 4 bases from V and 8 bases from J, leaving 12 bases between. This CDR3 contains 13 residues. CDR3 loop: CASSLGTGDEQFF. In nucleotides, the CDR3 is TGTGCCAGCAGCCTTGGGACGGGGGATGAGCAGTTCTTC.

This clonotype was seen at least ten times. The CDR3, as DNA: TGTGCCAGCAGCTTGGGACCAGGGAGATACAATGAGCAGTTCTTC. Its protein is CASSLGPGRYNEQFF. The chain has TRBV11-2 and TRBJ2-1; D might be TRBD1 or TRBD2, each matching 5 bases. Trimming left V 3 bases short and J 4 bases short, with 13 bases between. This CDR3 contains 15 residues. Looked up from germline, CDR1 is SGHAT and CDR2 is FQNNGV.

This clonotype was recorded at least ten times. This chain uses TRBV12-3 or TRBV12-4 with TRBJ1-2; D is unclear. V lost 5 bases and J lost 3, with 7 bases in between. This CDR3 region has 12 residues. The CDR3 reads CASSREDYGYTF. Here the CDR3 DNA reads TGTGCCAGCAGTCGGGAGGACTATGGCTACACCTTC.

The rearrangement joins TRBV6-1 to TRBJ1-5; D remains ambiguous. CDR1 is MNHNS and CDR2 is SASEGT in the germline V gene. This CDR3 comprises 14 residues. Trimming shortened V by 8 bases and J by 8 bases, and 19 bases separated the two germline ends. CDR3 region: CASLRTGVSKPQHF. The CDR3 coding sequence is TGTGCCAGCCTCCGGACGGGCGTAAGTAAGCCCCAGCATTTT.

This clonotype was seen just once. A much larger clone lies a single base off, so this may be a read error. The chain uses TRBV18 and TRBJ2-4; D remains unclear. The V gene lost 3 bases and the J gene lost 7 bases, with 13 bases spanning the gap. Looked up from germline, CDR1 is KGHSH and CDR2 is LQKENI. CDR3 length: 14 amino acids. The CDR3 DNA sequence: TGTGCCAGCTCACCGCAGACCCTGGGGAACATTCAGTACTTC. It is translated as CASSPQTLGNIQYF.

The sample holds many counts of this clonotype. The chain employs TRBV5-8 and TRBJ2-7, with 8 bases identical to TRBD1. Germline V lookup: CDR1 SGHTS, CDR2 YDEGEE. V was clipped by 3 bases and J by 0 bases; unmatched bases: 8. The CDR3 totals 16 residues. This CDR3 reads CASSSGQAMNSYEQYF. Written as DNA, the CDR3 is TGTGCCAGCAGCTCGGGACAGGCTATGAACTCCTACGAGCAGTACTTC.

In its sample, this clonotype was seen many times. The chain is built from TRBV20-1 and TRBJ2-3; D is uncertain. In germline, CDR1 is DFQATT, CDR2 SNEGSKA (reference sequence). The CDR3 has 11 residues. Trimming took off 6 bases at V and 4 bases at J, with 8 bases between the two ends. The DNA of the CDR3 is TGCAGTGCAGACGTTGCAGATACGCAGTATTTT. This sequence encodes CSADVADTQYF.

This clonotype came up many times. This chain uses TRBV27 with TRBJ1-5, with D perhaps matching TRBD1 (6 bases). The CDR3 is 14 amino acids. Per the germline V gene, CDR1 is MNHEY and CDR2 is SMNVEV (reference sequence). V dropped 5 bases and J dropped 4 bases, with 12 bases sitting between them. The CDR3 region has the DNA TGTGCCAGCAGTATCGGGACACAAAATCAGCCCCAGCATTTT. Amino acids: CASSIGTQNQPQHF.

This clonotype came up many times. The J gene is TRBJ2-5, the V gene TRBV19; tentatively, D is TRBD1 (6 bases). V was trimmed by 6 bases and J by 2 bases, leaving 7 bases between them. The germline CDR1 and CDR2 sequences are LNHDA and SQIVND (reference sequence). CDR3 length: 12 amino acids. The CDR3, as DNA: TGTGCCAGTAGGGACAGTCAAGAGACCCAGTACTTC. Protein: CASRDSQETQYF. The variable domain in full, completed from reference TRBV19 and TRBJ2-5, reads DGGITQSPKYLFRKEGQNVTLSCEQNLNHDAMYWYRQDPGQGLRLIYYSQIVNDFQKGDIAEGYSVSREKKESFPLTVTSAQKNPTAFYLCASRDSQETQYFGPGTRLLVL.

The chain combines TRBV19 with TRBJ2-3, with 11 positions matching TRBD2. Germline CDR1 and CDR2: LNHDA and SQIVND (reference sequence). CDR3 length: 16 amino acids. Trimming at V came to 3 bases and at J to 5 bases, leaving 7 bases not matched to a gene. The CDR3 DNA reads TGTGCCAGTAGTATCGGTAGCGGGAGGGCCCAAGATACGCAGTATTTT. This codes for CASSIGSGRAQDTQYF.

This clonotype was seen repeatedly, ten times or more. The V and J genes are TRBV3-1 and TRBJ2-7; D is uncertain. Between the trimmed V and J ends, which lost 4 bases and 6 bases, there was a span of 10 bases. The CDR3 totals 12 residues. Per the germline V gene, CDR1 is LGHDT and CDR2 is YNNKEL (reference sequence). The CDR3 protein is CASSPTGFEQYF. The CDR3 region has the DNA TGTGCCAGCAGCCCAACCGGTTTCGAGCAGTACTTC.

This clonotype was picked up many times. The chain has TRBV6-1 and TRBJ1-1, with 7 positions matching TRBD1. This CDR3 spans 14 amino acids. V trimming: 7 bases; J trimming: 5 bases; junction bases outside the gene matches: 10. Germline V CDR1 and CDR2: MNHNS, SASEGT. CDR3 region: CASINDREETEAFF. In nucleotides, the CDR3 is TGTGCCAGCATCAATGACAGGGAAGAGACTGAAGCTTTCTTT.

In this sample, this clonotype turned up many times. The V call is TRBV5-1, the J call TRBJ2-3; weak D call: TRBD1 (6 bases). CDR1 is SGHRS, CDR2 YFSETQ, per germline. Trimming took 2 bases from V and 2 from J, leaving 12 bases between them. The CDR3 consists of 15 residues. The CDR3 protein is CASSLGTSNTDTQYF. DNA for the CDR3: TGCGCCAGCAGCTTAGGGACAAGTAACACAGATACGCAGTATTTT.

J is TRBJ2-7 and V is TRBV4-1, with 8 nucleotides matching TRBD2. The length of the CDR3 is 16 residues. CDR1 MGHRA and CDR2 YSYEKL come from the germline V gene. J lost 0 bases, V lost 0 bases, and 4 bases had no gene match. The CDR3 nucleotides are TGCGCCAGCAGCCAAGACGGGGGGGCAGGCTCCTACGAGCAGTACTTC. Translating it yields CASSQDGGAGSYEQYF.

This clonotype was recorded at least ten times. The chain uses TRBV27 and TRBJ2-1; TRBD2 aligns across 9 bases. V was pared by 0 bases and J by 5 bases, with 2 bases of the junction left unmatched. Germline V gives CDR1 MNHEY, CDR2 SMNVEV (reference sequence). CDR3 length equals 15 residues. In DNA form, the CDR3 reads TGTGCCAGCAGTTTATCGTCTAGCGGGGACAATGAGCAGTTCTTC. Its translation: CASSLSSSGDNEQFF.

This clonotype occurred many times. V gene TRBV28 combines with J gene TRBJ2-3; TRBD2 might be the D (6 bases). CDR1 and CDR2 from the germline V gene are MDHEN and SYDVKM. The CDR3 is made up of 16 amino acids. The V end was cut by 6 bases, the J end by 0 bases, with 16 bases between. CDR3 sequence (DNA): TGTGCCAGCAGCTCATTACGGGGGTCTAGCACAGATACGCAGTATTTT. Protein product: CASSSLRGSSTDTQYF.

This clonotype was observed many times. V and J are TRBV20-1 and TRBJ1-2; no reliable D call. Germline CDR1 reads DFQATT; CDR2 reads SNEGSKA (reference sequence). This CDR3 has 15 amino acids. Trimming pared 1 base from V and 5 bases from J, leaving 17 bases between. The CDR3 protein is CSARATTISNYGYTF. The CDR3 DNA sequence: TGCAGTGCTAGAGCTACGACCATTAGTAATTATGGCTACACCTTC.

The chain combines TRBV27 with TRBJ2-3; TRBD1 agrees at 8 bases. CDR1 is MNHEY, CDR2 SMNVEV, per germline (reference sequence). J lost 5 bases, V lost 2 bases, and 9 bases had no gene match. The CDR3 is 16 residues long. This chain's CDR3 is CASSLIGDRRQDTQYF. DNA for the CDR3: TGTGCCAGCAGTTTAATTGGGGACAGGCGTCAAGATACGCAGTATTTT.